One and the same sample provided the 27 T cell receptor beta chains below, sequenced in a study of early T cells in non-severe SARS-CoV-2 infection. TCRdb reprocessed the 5' RACE reads with MiXCR, giving one entry per CDR3 protein. The data show approximately 28,000 distinct CDR3 sequences, with about 5% seen just once and approximately 6% held by the top ten. Here the sequenced sample was whole blood, taken at baseline. The source is an adult who was a healthcare worker with PCR-confirmed SARS-CoV-2 infection or an uninfected control (not recorded which).

This clonotype has ten or more counts. The gene calls are TRBV7-9 and TRBJ2-3; a weak D match, TRBD2 (5 bases). V lost 2 bases and J lost 4, with 10 bases in between. Germline CDR1 and CDR2: SEHNR and FQNEAQ (reference sequence). This CDR3 contains 14 residues. The CDR3 sequence: CASSLNPSPDTQYF. CDR3 nucleotide sequence: TGTGCCAGCAGCTTAAATCCTAGCCCAGATACGCAGTATTTT.

This clonotype was picked up many times. This chain joins TRBV7-2 and TRBJ1-4; a weak D match, TRBD1 (5 bases). Between the trimmed V and J ends, which lost 8 bases and 3 bases, there was a span of 22 bases. Per germline, CDR1 SGHTA and CDR2 FQGNSA. The CDR3 totals 17 residues. CDR3 sequence: CASGWRQGGSSNEKLFF. CDR3 in DNA: TGTGCCAGCGGCTGGAGGCAGGGAGGGAGCTCTAATGAAAAACTGTTTTTT.

Ten or more counts support this clonotype. The chain joins TRBV6-1 to TRBJ2-1; 12 bases are a match to TRBD2. The CDR3 runs 14 residues. Germline assignment: CDR1 MNHNS and CDR2 SASEGT. The V segment lost 9 bases and the J segment 6 bases; nucleotides outside the gene matches: 6. CDR3 DNA: TGTGCCAGTGCAGGACTAGCGGGAACCAATGAGCAGTTCTTC. Translating it yields CASAGLAGTNEQFF.

In its sample, this clonotype was seen many times. This chain joins TRBV6-5 and TRBJ2-3; either TRBD1 or TRBD2 may fit D (5 bases each). CDR1 and CDR2 from the germline V gene are MNHEY and SVGAGI. The CDR3 has 17 amino acids. Between the trimmed V and J ends, which lost 6 bases and 0 bases, there was a span of 19 bases. CDR3 loop: CASSRQLATHSTDTQYF. DNA for the CDR3: TGTGCCAGCAGCCGACAGTTAGCGACCCATAGCACAGATACGCAGTATTTT.

This clonotype was seen a handful of times. The rearrangement joins TRBV11-3 to TRBJ2-2, with 11 bases fitting TRBD2. There are 17 residues in the CDR3. The ends lost 5 bases at V and 2 bases at J; junction bases unmatched: 7. Germline V gene data show CDR1 as SGHNT and CDR2 as YENEEA. For the CDR3, the DNA is TGTGCCAGCAGCACCCAGGGACTAGCGGCAAACACCGGGGAGCTGTTTTTT. Encoded protein: CASSTQGLAANTGELFF.

This clonotype was detected ten times or more. In nucleotides, the CDR3 is TGTGCCAGTAGTATAGAGACAGGGAACACAGATACGCAGTATTTT. Amino acid sequence: CASSIETGNTDTQYF. The chain links TRBV19 to TRBJ2-3; 7 nucleotides agree with TRBD1. In germline, CDR1 is LNHDA, CDR2 SQIVND (reference sequence). There are 15 residues in the CDR3. V trimming: 0 bases; J trimming: 2 bases; junction bases outside the gene matches: 2.

The table lists this clonotype with many counts. J is TRBJ2-7 and V is TRBV20-1; a weak D match, TRBD1 (6 bases). This CDR3 contains 13 residues. Germline assignment: CDR1 DFQATT and CDR2 SNEGSKA (reference sequence). The germline V and J ends were trimmed by 3 bases and 7 bases, with 16 bases remaining between them. The CDR3 here is CSARTPTGLEQYF. CDR3 DNA sequence: TGCAGTGCTAGGACCCCGACAGGTTTGGAGCAGTACTTC.

This clonotype was found many times. The rearrangement joins TRBV18 to TRBJ1-2; D is possibly TRBD1 (5 bases). Per the germline V gene, CDR1 is KGHSH and CDR2 is LQKENI. V dropped 2 bases and J dropped 6 bases, with 10 bases sitting between them. The CDR3 covers 13 residues. CDR3 DNA sequence: TGTGCCAGCTCACCAGGGACCCAGCATGGCTACACCTTC. Translating gives CASSPGTQHGYTF. Variable domain in full (rest from reference TRBV18 and TRBJ1-2): NAGVMQNPRHLVRRRGQEARLRCSPMKGHSHVYWYRQLPEEGLKFMVYLQKENIIDESGMPKERFSAEFPKEGPSILRIQQVVRGDSAAYFCASSPGTQHGYTFGSGTRLTVV.

This clonotype was recorded at least ten times. This chain links TRBV4-3 with TRBJ2-5; D remains ambiguous. V lost 1 base and J lost 5, with 11 bases in between. This CDR3 has 14 amino acids. Germline lookup yields CDR1 LGHNA and CDR2 YSLEER. The CDR3 region is CASSQGRMGETQYF. The CDR3 bases are TGCGCCAGCAGCCAAGGCCGGATGGGCGAGACCCAGTACTTC.

Many counts were recorded for this clonotype. The CDR3 here is CASSFPDGSSYEQYF. CDR3 bases: TGTGCCAGCAGTTTCCCGGATGGAAGCTCCTACGAGCAGTACTTC. V gene TRBV6-2 or TRBV6-3 combines with J gene TRBJ2-7; no definite D call. Trimming left V 4 bases short and J 0 bases short, with 13 bases between. CDR1 and CDR2 from the germline V gene are MNHEY and SVGEGT. The CDR3 is 15 amino acids.

This clonotype was recorded at least ten times. The chain links TRBV7-9 to TRBJ2-7, with 9 bases aligning to TRBD2. V lost 5 bases and J lost 2; bases outside the gene matches: 7. This CDR3 is 15 amino acids long. Per germline, CDR1 SEHNR and CDR2 FQNEAQ (reference sequence). CDR3 in amino acids: CASSPGRTSAYEQYF. The CDR3 DNA is TGTGCCAGCAGCCCTGGGCGGACTAGCGCCTACGAGCAGTACTTC.

This clonotype was seen many times. The rearrangement links TRBV5-1 to TRBJ1-2, with TRBD1 identical over 11 bases. The CDR3 spans 16 residues. Per germline, CDR1 SGHRS and CDR2 YFSETQ. The ends lost 2 bases at V and 0 bases at J; junction bases unmatched: 3. CDR3 sequence (DNA): TGCGCCAGCAGCTTTGGACAGGGGGCGGCTAACTATGGCTACACCTTC. It specifies CASSFGQGAANYGYTF.

The sample holds many counts of this clonotype. This rearrangement joins TRBV4-3 to TRBJ2-3, with TRBD1 matching 9 bases. Trimming took 3 bases from V and 4 from J; bases not matched to a gene: 2. Germline V gene lookup returns CDR1 LGHNA and CDR2 YSLEER. The CDR3 is 14 residues long. CDR3 coding DNA: TGCGCCAGCAGCCAGGGACAGGGACCAGATACGCAGTATTTT. It yields the protein CASSQGQGPDTQYF.

The sample holds one count of this clonotype. CDR3 DNA: TGCGCCAGCAGCTTGGGCACAAGACAGGTGGGCCGAGATACGCAGTATTTT. Its protein product is CASSLGTRQVGRDTQYF. This chain links TRBV5-1 with TRBJ2-3, with TRBD1 as a possible D gene (6 bases). V was trimmed by 0 bases and J by 5 bases, leaving 19 bases between them. The CDR3 consists of 17 residues. From germline, CDR1 is SGHRS and CDR2 YFSETQ. Variable domain in full (rest from reference TRBV5-1 and TRBJ2-3): KAGVTQTPRYLIKTRGQQVTLSCSPISGHRSVSWYQQTPGQGLQFLFEYFSETQRNKGNFPGRFSGRQFSNSRSEMNVSTLELGDSALYLCASSLGTRQVGRDTQYFGPGTRLTVL.

This clonotype was counted many times. The rearrangement uses TRBV5-4 and TRBJ1-2, with 9 positions matching TRBD1. CDR3 length: 12 residues. Losses at the gene ends were 4 bases for V and 8 bases for J; bases not matched to a gene: 3. The V gene's germline CDR1 is SGHNT and CDR2 YYREEE (reference sequence). CDR3 protein: CASSPGQGGYTF. CDR3 bases: TGTGCCAGCAGCCCGGGACAGGGCGGCTACACCTTC.

This clonotype was seen a handful of times. V usage is TRBV5-1 and J usage is TRBJ2-5; 12 bases are a match to TRBD2. V gave up 3 bases and J gave up 2 bases; unmatched junction bases: 2. Germline V lookup: CDR1 SGHRS, CDR2 YFSETQ. The CDR3 totals 15 residues. CDR3 DNA: TGCGCCAGCAGCTACACTAGCGGGGGGCAAGAGACCCAGTACTTC. Protein sequence: CASSYTSGGQETQYF. Together with reference TRBV5-1 and TRBJ2-5, the CDR3 gives the full variable domain: KAGVTQTPRYLIKTRGQQVTLSCSPISGHRSVSWYQQTPGQGLQFLFEYFSETQRNKGNFPGRFSGRQFSNSRSEMNVSTLELGDSALYLCASSYTSGGQETQYFGPGTRLLVL.

A few counts support this clonotype. J is TRBJ2-7 and V is TRBV11-2; D is perhaps TRBD2 (6 bases). Germline V gives CDR1 SGHAT, CDR2 FQNNGV. V was clipped by 8 bases and J by 3 bases, with 11 bases between them. The CDR3 runs 12 residues. The CDR3, as DNA: TGTGCCAGCGGCGGGACCCACTACGAGCAGTACTTC. It specifies CASGGTHYEQYF.

This clonotype was picked up many times. The chain is built from TRBV5-1 and TRBJ2-7, with no clear D. The germline gives CDR1 SGHRS, CDR2 YFSETQ. The length of the CDR3 is 12 residues. Trimming pared 0 bases from V and 6 bases from J, leaving 7 bases between. The CDR3 sequence: CASSLAPREQYF. The CDR3 DNA is TGCGCCAGCAGCTTGGCCCCCCGCGAGCAGTACTTC. Variable domain in full (rest from reference TRBV5-1 and TRBJ2-7): KAGVTQTPRYLIKTRGQQVTLSCSPISGHRSVSWYQQTPGQGLQFLFEYFSETQRNKGNFPGRFSGRQFSNSRSEMNVSTLELGDSALYLCASSLAPREQYFGPGTRLTVT.

The chain carries TRBV9 and TRBJ2-2; TRBD2 agrees at 10 bases. After removal of 4 bases from V and 7 bases from J, the junction contained 7 bases not matched to a gene. CDR1 and CDR2 (germline): SGDLS, YYNGEE. The CDR3 runs 15 residues. The CDR3 nucleotides read TGTGCCAGCAGCTCAACTAGCGGGGCAATCGGGGAGCTGTTTTTT. The encoded protein is CASSSTSGAIGELFF.

In its sample, this clonotype was seen many times. This sequence joins TRBV7-2 and TRBJ2-5; 7 bases fit TRBD1. J lost 5 bases, V lost 1 base, and 4 bases had no gene match. The CDR3 runs 14 residues. Germline CDR1 SGHTA, CDR2 FQGNSA. The CDR3 DNA follows: TGTGCCAGCAGCTTAGTACAGGGGTTGGAGACCCAGTACTTC. Translating gives CASSLVQGLETQYF.

This clonotype was recorded many times. The chain uses TRBV12-3 or TRBV12-4 and TRBJ2-1; 12 nucleotides line up with TRBD2. The V and J ends lost 5 bases and 5 bases, in that order; junction bases with no gene match: 13. The CDR3 runs 18 residues. The CDR3 sequence: CASSPSGQSSGGDNEQFF. The CDR3 DNA reads TGTGCCAGCAGTCCTTCGGGTCAATCTAGCGGGGGGGACAATGAGCAGTTCTTC.

This clonotype appeared many times. The rearrangement links TRBV6-5 to TRBJ2-7, with D perhaps TRBD1 (6 bases). Germline lookup yields CDR1 MNHEY and CDR2 SVGAGI. There are 16 residues in the CDR3. Trimming took off 2 bases at V and 3 bases at J, with 17 bases between the two ends. The CDR3 sequence: CASSYGGEGGSYEQYF. The CDR3 bases are TGTGCCAGCAGTTACGGTGGTGAAGGGGGAAGCTACGAGCAGTACTTC.

This clonotype was detected only a few times. The chain couples TRBV7-9 to TRBJ1-4; the D is unclear. V lost 6 bases and J lost 4, with 12 bases in between. CDR1 and CDR2 (germline): SEHNR, FQNEAQ (reference sequence). The CDR3 runs 14 residues. The CDR3 DNA sequence: TGTGCCAGCAGTCCCTCCAACGGTAATGAAAAACTGTTTTTT. Translating gives CASSPSNGNEKLFF.

Ten or more counts support this clonotype. The chain has TRBV6-5 and TRBJ2-7; no clear D. Between the trimmed V and J ends, which lost 6 bases and 6 bases, there was a span of 12 bases. This CDR3 is 12 amino acids long. Germline CDR1 MNHEY, CDR2 SVGAGI. CDR3 sequence: CASSRTYSEQYF. For the CDR3, the DNA is TGTGCCAGCAGCAGAACTTACTCCGAGCAGTACTTC.

At least ten counts were recorded for this clonotype. The chain recombines TRBV9 with TRBJ2-1, with 8 positions matching TRBD2. In germline, CDR1 is SGDLS, CDR2 YYNGEE. V gave up 4 bases and J gave up 0 bases; unmatched junction bases: 6. CDR3 length: 16 residues. The CDR3 sequence: CASSPVSGSSYNEQFF. In DNA, the CDR3 is TGTGCCAGCAGCCCCGTGAGCGGGAGCTCCTACAATGAGCAGTTCTTC. Supplemented by reference TRBV9 and TRBJ2-1, the full variable domain reads DSGVTQTPKHLITATGQRVTLRCSPRSGDLSVYWYQQSLDQGLQFLIQYYNGEERAKGNILERFSAQQFPDLHSELNLSSLELGDSALYFCASSPVSGSSYNEQFFGPGTRLTVL.

This clonotype was detected ten times or more. The rearrangement uses TRBV6-4 and TRBJ2-1; 10 nucleotides match TRBD2. The germline V gene has CDR1 MRHNA and CDR2 SNTAGT. V trimming: 0 bases; J trimming: 8 bases; junction bases outside the gene matches: 4. CDR3 length: 15 amino acids. In DNA form, the CDR3 reads TGTGCCAGCAGTGACTCAGCGGGAGGGCCGGATGAGCAGTTCTTC. This translates into CASSDSAGGPDEQFF.

This clonotype was recorded at least ten times. The chain recombines TRBV7-8 with TRBJ2-7; the D call may be TRBD1 or TRBD2 (5 bases each). The CDR3 extends over 15 amino acids. The V end lost 1 base, the J end lost 4 bases, and 14 bases lay between the germline ends. From germline, CDR1 is SGHVS and CDR2 FQNEAQ. The CDR3 reads CASSLEWGERYEQYF. CDR3 nucleotide sequence: TGTGCCAGCAGCTTAGAGTGGGGCGAGCGGTACGAGCAGTACTTC. The whole variable domain, filled in from reference TRBV7-8 and TRBJ2-7, reads GAGVSQSPRYKVAKRGQDVALRCDPISGHVSLFWYQQALGQGPEFLTYFQNEAQLDKSGLPSDRFFAERPEGSVSTLKIQRTQQEDSAVYLCASSLEWGERYEQYFGPGTRLTVT.